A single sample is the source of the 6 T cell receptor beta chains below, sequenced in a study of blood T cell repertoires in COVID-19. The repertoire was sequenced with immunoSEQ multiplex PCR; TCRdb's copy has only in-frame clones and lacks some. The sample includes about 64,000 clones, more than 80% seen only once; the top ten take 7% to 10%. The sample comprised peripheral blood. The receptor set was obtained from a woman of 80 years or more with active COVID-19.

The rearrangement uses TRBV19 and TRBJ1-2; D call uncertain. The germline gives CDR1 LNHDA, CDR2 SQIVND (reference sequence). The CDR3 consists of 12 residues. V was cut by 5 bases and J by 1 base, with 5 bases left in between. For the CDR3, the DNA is TGTGCCAGTAGTCCCCTTAACTATGGCTACACCTTC. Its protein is CASSPLNYGYTF.

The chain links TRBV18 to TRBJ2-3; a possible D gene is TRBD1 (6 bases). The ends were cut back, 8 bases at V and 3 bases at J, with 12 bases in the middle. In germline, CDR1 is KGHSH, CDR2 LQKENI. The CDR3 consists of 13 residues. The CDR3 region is CASVLGATDTQYF. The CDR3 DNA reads TGTGCCAGCGTGCTGGGGGCTACAGATACGCAGTATTTT.

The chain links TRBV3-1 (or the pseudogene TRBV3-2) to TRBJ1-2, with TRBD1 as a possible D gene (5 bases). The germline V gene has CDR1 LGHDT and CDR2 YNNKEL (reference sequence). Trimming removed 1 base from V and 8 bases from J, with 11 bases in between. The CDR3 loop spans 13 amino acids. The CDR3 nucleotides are TGTGCCAGCAGCCAAGGCCAGGGCGACGGCTACACCTTC. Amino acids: CASSQGQGDGYTF.

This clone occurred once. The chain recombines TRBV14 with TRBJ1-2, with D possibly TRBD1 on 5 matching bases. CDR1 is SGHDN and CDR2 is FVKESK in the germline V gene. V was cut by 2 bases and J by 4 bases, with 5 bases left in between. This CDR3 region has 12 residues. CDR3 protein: CASSQQGYGYTF. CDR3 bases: TGTGCCAGCAGCCAACAGGGCTATGGCTACACCTTC.

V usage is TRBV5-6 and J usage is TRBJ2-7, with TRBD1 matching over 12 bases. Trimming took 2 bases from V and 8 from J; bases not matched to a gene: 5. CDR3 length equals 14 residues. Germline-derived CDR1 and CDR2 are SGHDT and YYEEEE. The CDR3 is CASSFGTGGLQQYV. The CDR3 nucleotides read TGTGCCAGCAGCTTTGGGACAGGGGGCCTCCAGCAGTACGTC.

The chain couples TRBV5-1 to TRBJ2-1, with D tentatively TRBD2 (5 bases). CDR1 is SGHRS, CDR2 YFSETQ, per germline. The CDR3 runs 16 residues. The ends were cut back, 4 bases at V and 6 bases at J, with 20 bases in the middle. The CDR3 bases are TGCGCCAGCAGCAGGGCCGGGATAAGGGCCGGCAATGAGCAGTTCTTC. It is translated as CASSRAGIRAGNEQFF.